This T cell receptor (beta chain) originates from a study of Graves' ophthalmopathy and Graves' hyperthyroidism (dated by TCRdb to 2016 to 2018). As for the study more broadly: Peripheral blood samples were taken at the time of initial diagnosis, before any treatment was given. The study used TCR beta repertoire signatures to distinguish Graves' ophthalmopathy from Graves' hyperthyroidism and to predict progression to ophthalmopathy. In total, 135 blood samples were TCR-sequenced: some 43 ophthalmopathy, 75 hyperthyroidism and roughly 17 hyperthyroidism-to-ophthalmopathy patients. To explore V-J signatures distinguishing ophthalmopathy from hyperthyroidism, a discovery set of some 100 patients (fewer than 45 ophthalmopathy, some 57 stable hyperthyroidism) was enrolled. An independent validation cohort comprised some 18 hyperthyroidism patients and some 16 patients who later progressed from hyperthyroidism to ophthalmopathy. T-cell repertoires of thyroid tissue and blood were compared in over 5 hyperthyroidism patients. Following sample collection, hyperthyroidism patients were given methimazole at a starting dose of 30 mg daily, and ophthalmopathy patients were given high-dose intravenous methylprednisolone. The study at large found these results: No statistical method was used to set the sample size in advance, and the investigators knew which group each participant was assigned to. In validation, the model predicted ophthalmopathy progression with about 71% sensitivity and roughly 78% specificity; more than ten predicted patients were CT-confirmed with GO in a median of around 6 months. In cross-validation, the 13-signature model distinguished ophthalmopathy from stable hyperthyroidism with 85% to 90% sensitivity and nearly 82% specificity, and in the test set the corresponding values were about 80% and 75%. Among expanded thyroid clonotypes with frequency above 0.001, most also showed up in blood, which suggests that blood repertoires may reflect the thyroid immune response.

The ophthalmopathy patients had moderately to severely active disease, with a Clinical Activity Score of 3 or higher, a NOSPECS grade of 4 or higher, and a disease duration of less than 3 months. Patients with other autoimmune diseases, uncontrolled infections, pregnancy or lactation were excluded from the study. Diagnosis was based on clinical symptoms, serum thyroxine, TRAb, thyroid ultrasound and orbital computed tomography. Ficoll-Paque density gradient centrifugation was used to isolate PBMCs from around 10 ml of fresh peripheral blood. Total RNA was extracted using Trizol reagent, and RNA quality was checked on an Agilent 2100 Bioanalyzer. A note on this clonotype: Its specific antigen is unknown. Base qualities are not at hand, and no much larger clone is one base apart.

For repertoire sequencing, TCR beta CDR3 regions were amplified from RNA transcripts. The first round of RT-PCR was done with HTBI primers and the Qiagen OneStep RT-PCR kit, and was followed by a second round of multiplex PCR, then size selection and purification. Libraries were sequenced paired-end with 100 bp reads on an Illumina HiSeq2000. The authors' pipeline ran thus. Reads were processed with SOAPnuke, discarding reads with adapters, uncalled bases, mean Phred below 15, or no exact constant-primer or identifier match. High-quality paired reads were merged with COPE v1.2.5. Clonotypes were defined as unique nucleotide sequences and were aligned to IMGT TRB V, D and J references using MiTCR v1.1. The analysis was limited to V-J combinations with a frequency above 0.0001, which together covered approximately 99% of repertoires. For each V-J combination, a TCR clonal expansion and chaos score was defined as F50 clonal expansion divided by the chaos observed in the TCRdist matrix. Welch's t-statistics and random forest were used to reduce features to about 14 V-J combinations, which were fed into a naive Bayes classifier. The Morisita-Horn index was used to measure how similar the thyroid and blood repertoires were. The raw public data were reprocessed by TCRdb itself: fastp quality trimming at Q25, MiXCR clonotype calling, in-frame beta chains only. Identical CDR3 proteins give one entry, which carries the most common genes and DNA. The V and J calls were not made by the authors but by TCRdb's processing. This sample lists 740,000 or so distinct CDR3 sequences; 40% were detected once. Of the sample, approximately 43% is held by the ten largest clones.

The junction carries 14 bases between V and J, which are trimmed by 6 bases and 9 bases respectively. The cysteine opens and the phenylalanine closes a CDR3 of 13 amino acids. CDR3 DNA only is kept here, 39 bases in frame from base 1. The CDR1 and CDR2 encoded by the germline V gene (reference sequence) are SEHNR and FQNEAQ. Material for sequencing was peripheral blood. The sequence derives from an adult man with Graves' ophthalmopathy. The rearranged segments are TRBV7-9 and TRBJ1-4; the D gene cannot be named for sure. The CDR3 protein: CASSPGWGQKLFF. The base sequence is TGTGCCAGCAGTCCCGGCTGGGGTCAAAAACTGTTTTTT.